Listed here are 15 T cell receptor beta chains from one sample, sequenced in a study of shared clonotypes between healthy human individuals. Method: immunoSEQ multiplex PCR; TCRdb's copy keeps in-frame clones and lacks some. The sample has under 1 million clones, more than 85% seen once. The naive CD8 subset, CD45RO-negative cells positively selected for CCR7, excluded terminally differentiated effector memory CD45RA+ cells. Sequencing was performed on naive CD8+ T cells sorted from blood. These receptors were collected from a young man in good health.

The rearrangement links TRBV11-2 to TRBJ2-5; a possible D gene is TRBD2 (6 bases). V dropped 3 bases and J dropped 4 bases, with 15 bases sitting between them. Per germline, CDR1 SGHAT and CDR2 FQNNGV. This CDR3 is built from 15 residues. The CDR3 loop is CASSFFGQAGETQYF. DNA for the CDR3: TGTGCCAGCAGCTTTTTCGGACAAGCGGGAGAGACCCAGTACTTC.

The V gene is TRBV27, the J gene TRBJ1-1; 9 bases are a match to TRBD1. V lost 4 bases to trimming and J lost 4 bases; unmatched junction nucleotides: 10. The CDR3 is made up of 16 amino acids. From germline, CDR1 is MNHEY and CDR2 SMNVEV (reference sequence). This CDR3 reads CASSSLTGGVGTEAFF. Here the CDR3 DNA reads TGTGCCAGCAGTTCCCTAACAGGGGGCGTTGGCACTGAAGCTTTCTTT.

In DNA, the CDR3 is TGTGCCAGCAGCACTTCCGTCCCAAGGACTAGCCTCGATACGCAGTATTTT. Residues: CASSTSVPRTSLDTQYF. V and J are TRBV9 and TRBJ2-3; 8 nucleotides match TRBD2. This CDR3 region has 17 residues. The germline V gene encodes CDR1 SGDLS and CDR2 YYNGEE. With 4 bases clipped from V and 6 bases from J, the junction kept 16 bases outside the gene matches.

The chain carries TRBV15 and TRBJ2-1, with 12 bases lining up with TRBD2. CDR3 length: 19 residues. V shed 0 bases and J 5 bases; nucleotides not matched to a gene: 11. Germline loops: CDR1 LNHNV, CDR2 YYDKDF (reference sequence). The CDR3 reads CATSREDSTSGRFDNEQFF. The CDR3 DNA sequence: TGTGCCACCAGCAGAGAGGATTCGACTAGCGGGAGATTCGACAATGAGCAGTTCTTC.

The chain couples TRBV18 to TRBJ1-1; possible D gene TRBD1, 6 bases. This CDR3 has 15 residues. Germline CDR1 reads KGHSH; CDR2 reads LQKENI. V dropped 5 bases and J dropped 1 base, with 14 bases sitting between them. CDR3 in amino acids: CASSLSGTPNTEAFF. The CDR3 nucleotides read TGTGCCAGCTCATTATCCGGGACACCGAACACTGAAGCTTTCTTT.

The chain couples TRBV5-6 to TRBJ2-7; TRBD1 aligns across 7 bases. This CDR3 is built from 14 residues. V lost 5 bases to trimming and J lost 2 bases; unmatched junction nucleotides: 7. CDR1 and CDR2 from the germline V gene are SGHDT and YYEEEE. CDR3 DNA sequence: TGTGCCAGCAGGTTCGGGGACAGCGCCTACGAGCAGTACTTC. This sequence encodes CASRFGDSAYEQYF.

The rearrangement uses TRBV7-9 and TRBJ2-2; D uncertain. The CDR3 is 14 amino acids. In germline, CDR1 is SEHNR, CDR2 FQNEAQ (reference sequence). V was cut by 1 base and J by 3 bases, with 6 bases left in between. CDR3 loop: CASSLVQDTGELFF. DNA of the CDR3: TGTGCCAGCAGCTTAGTTCAGGACACCGGGGAGCTGTTTTTT.

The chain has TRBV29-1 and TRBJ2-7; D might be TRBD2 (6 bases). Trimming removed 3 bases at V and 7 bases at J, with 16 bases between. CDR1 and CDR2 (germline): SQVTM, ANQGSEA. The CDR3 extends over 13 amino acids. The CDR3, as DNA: TGCAGCGTTGAGGGGGTCACGGCGGGGGAGCAGTACTTC. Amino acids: CSVEGVTAGEQYF.

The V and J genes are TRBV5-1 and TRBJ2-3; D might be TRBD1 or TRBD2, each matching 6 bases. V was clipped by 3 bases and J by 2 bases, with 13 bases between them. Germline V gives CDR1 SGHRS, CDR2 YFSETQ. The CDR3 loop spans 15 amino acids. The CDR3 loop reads CASSSLGGTTDTQYF. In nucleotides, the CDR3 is TGCGCCAGCAGCTCCCTAGGGGGGACCACAGATACGCAGTATTTT.

CDR3 DNA sequence: TGTGCCAGCAGTGAGGTCCGTAAAAGCAATCAGCCCCAGCATTTT. Translating it yields CASSEVRKSNQPQHF. The rearrangement joins TRBV6-1 to TRBJ1-5; D remains ambiguous. There are 15 residues in the CDR3. V lost 3 bases and J 1 base, leaving 10 bases between the germline ends. Germline V gene data show CDR1 as MNHNS and CDR2 as SASEGT.

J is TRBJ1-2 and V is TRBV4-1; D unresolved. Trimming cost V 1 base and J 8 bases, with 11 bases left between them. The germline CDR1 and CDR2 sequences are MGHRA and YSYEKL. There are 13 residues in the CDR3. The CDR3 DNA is TGCGCCAGCAGCCAAGCGTTGGACGACGGCTACACCTTC. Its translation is CASSQALDDGYTF.

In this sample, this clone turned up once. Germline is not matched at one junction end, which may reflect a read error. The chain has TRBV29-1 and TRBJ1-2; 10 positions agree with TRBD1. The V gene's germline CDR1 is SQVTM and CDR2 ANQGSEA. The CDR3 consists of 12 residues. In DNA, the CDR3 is TGCAGCGTTGAAGATGGGACAGGGGCCCATCCATTC. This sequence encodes CSVEDGTGAHPF.

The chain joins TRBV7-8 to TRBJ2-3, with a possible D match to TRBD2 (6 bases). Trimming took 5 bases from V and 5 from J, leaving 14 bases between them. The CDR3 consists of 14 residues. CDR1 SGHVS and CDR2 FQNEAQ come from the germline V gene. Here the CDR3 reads CASSHPSVGDTQYF. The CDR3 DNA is TGTGCCAGCAGCCACCCTAGCGTAGGAGATACGCAGTATTTT.

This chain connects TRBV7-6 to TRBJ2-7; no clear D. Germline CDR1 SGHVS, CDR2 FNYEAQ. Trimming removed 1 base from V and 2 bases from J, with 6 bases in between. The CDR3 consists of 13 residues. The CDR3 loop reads CASSLELTYEQYF. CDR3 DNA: TGTGCCAGCAGCTTAGAGCTTACCTACGAGCAGTACTTC.

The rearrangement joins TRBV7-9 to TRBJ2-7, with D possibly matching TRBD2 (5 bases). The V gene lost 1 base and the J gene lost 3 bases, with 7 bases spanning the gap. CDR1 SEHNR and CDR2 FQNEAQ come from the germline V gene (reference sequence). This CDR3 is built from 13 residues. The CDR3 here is CASSLEADYEQYF. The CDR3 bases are TGTGCCAGCAGCTTAGAAGCGGACTACGAGCAGTACTTC.